This section outlines one TCR beta chain sequence together with its context. This CDR3 is built from 14 residues. The germline V and J ends were trimmed by 2 bases and 7 bases, with 14 bases remaining between them. Germline CDR1 and CDR2: SGHAT and FQNNGV. This entry belongs to a study of cytomegalovirus exposure and HLA in healthy donors. Vbeta (60) and Jbeta (13) primers were used in the PCR. Some clones are missing from TCRdb's copy, which holds only in-frame ones; the method was immunoSEQ multiplex PCR. Of 150,000 to 200,000 clones listed, roughly 70% are singletons. The V gene is TRBV11-2, the J gene TRBJ1-1; D unclear. Sequenced sample: PBMCs. The source of this sequence is a man aged 40-55 years in good health and CMV-seropositive. The chain's CDR3 is CASSLSTGLSEAFF. CDR3 in DNA: TGTGCCAGCAGCTTAAGTACGGGGTTGAGTGAAGCTTTCTTT.